This TCR beta chain was identified in a study of blood T cell repertoires in COVID-19. Study context: Spain, Italy and the United States supplied samples that represented acute and convalescent COVID-19.

V lost 6 bases to trimming and J lost 0 bases; unmatched junction nucleotides: 9. Germline V gene data show CDR1 as ENHRY and CDR2 as SYGVKD. CDR3 length: 16 amino acids. This clone was found a few times. Per the original methods: Scientists estimated how many nucleated cells there were by amplifying reference gene primers. Only in-frame clones appear in the TCRdb table, and some are missing; sequencing was by immunoSEQ multiplex PCR. That table gives V, J and clone size, and the DNA gave D and trimming. The data show under 300,000 clones, with over 65% seen just once and 3% to 3.5% held by the top ten.

Sequencing was carried out using peripheral blood. The chain joins TRBV10-3 to TRBJ1-1, with 8 bases aligning to TRBD1. The clonotype originates from a woman of 80 years or more with acute or convalescent COVID-19. The CDR3 region is CAISPAGGGMNTEAFF. The CDR3 DNA is TGTGCCATCAGCCCCGCAGGGGGCGGAATGAACACTGAAGCTTTCTTT.